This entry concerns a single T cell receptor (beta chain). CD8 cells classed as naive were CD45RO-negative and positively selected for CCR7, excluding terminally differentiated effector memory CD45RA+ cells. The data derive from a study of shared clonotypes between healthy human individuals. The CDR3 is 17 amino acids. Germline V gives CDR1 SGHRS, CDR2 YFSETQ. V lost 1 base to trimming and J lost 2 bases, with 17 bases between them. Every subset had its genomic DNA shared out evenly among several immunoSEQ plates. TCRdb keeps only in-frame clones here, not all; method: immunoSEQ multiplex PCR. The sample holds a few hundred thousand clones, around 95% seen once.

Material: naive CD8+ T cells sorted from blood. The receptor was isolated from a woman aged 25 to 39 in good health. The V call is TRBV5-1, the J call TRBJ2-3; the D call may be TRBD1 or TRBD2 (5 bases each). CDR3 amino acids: CASSLNGAKLFTDTQYF. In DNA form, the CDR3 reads TGCGCCAGCAGCTTGAACGGGGCTAAGTTGTTCACAGATACGCAGTATTTT. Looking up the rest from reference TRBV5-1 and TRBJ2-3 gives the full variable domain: KAGVTQTPRYLIKTRGQQVTLSCSPISGHRSVSWYQQTPGQGLQFLFEYFSETQRNKGNFPGRFSGRQFSNSRSEMNVSTLELGDSALYLCASSLNGAKLFTDTQYFGPGTRLTVL.